This entry is about one T cell receptor beta chain. These data are taken from a study of blood T cell repertoires in COVID-19. Study in general: Sample material is recorded as cDNA or gDNA derived from T cells, B-cell-depleted T cells, or PBMCs.

Under the authors' procedure: Estimated nucleated cell counts came from reference gene primer amplification. Clones were sequenced by immunoSEQ multiplex PCR, and TCRdb holds only the in-frame ones, with some missing. V, J and clone size are those of that table, while D and trimming were read from the DNA. The sample shows about 80,000 clones, about four fifths of them seen only once. The sample taken for sequencing was peripheral blood. The TCR was taken from a human donor in a cohort sampled during active COVID-19.

The CDR3 here is CASSLVGQGAPRNYGYTF. DNA of the CDR3: TGTGCCAGCAGCTTAGTGGGACAGGGGGCCCCTCGGAACTATGGCTACACCTTC. The chain combines TRBV7-9 with TRBJ1-2; TRBD1 matches at 12 bases. There are 18 residues in the CDR3. The germline V gene has CDR1 SEHNR and CDR2 FQNEAQ (reference sequence). The junction had 8 bases not matched to a gene; V was cut back by 1 base and J by 2 bases.